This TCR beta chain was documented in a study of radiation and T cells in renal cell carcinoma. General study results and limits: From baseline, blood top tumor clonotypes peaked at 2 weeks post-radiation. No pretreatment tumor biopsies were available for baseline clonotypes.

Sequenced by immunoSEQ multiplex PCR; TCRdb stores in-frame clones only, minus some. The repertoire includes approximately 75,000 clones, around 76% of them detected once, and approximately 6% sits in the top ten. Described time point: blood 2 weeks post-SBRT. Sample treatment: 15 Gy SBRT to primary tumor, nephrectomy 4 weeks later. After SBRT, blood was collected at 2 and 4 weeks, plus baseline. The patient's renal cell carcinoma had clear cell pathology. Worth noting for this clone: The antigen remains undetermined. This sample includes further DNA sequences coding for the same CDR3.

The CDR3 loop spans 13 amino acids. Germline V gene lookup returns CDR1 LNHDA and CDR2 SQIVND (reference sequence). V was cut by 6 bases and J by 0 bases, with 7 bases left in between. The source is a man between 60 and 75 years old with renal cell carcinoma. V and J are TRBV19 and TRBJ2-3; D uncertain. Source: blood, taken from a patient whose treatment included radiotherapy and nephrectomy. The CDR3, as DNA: TGTGCCAGTAGACCGACTAGCACAGATACGCAGTATTTT. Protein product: CASRPTSTDTQYF.